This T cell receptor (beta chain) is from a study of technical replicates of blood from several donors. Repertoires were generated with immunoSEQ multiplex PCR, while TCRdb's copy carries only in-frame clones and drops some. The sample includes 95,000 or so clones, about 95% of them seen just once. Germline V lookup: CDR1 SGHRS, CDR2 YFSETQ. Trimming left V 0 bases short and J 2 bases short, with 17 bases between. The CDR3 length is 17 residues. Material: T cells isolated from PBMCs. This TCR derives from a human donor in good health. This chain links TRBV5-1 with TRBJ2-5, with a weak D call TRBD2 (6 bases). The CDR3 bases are TGCGCCAGCAGCTTGGAGATGGGCGGCAGCGGGCAAGAGACCCAGTACTTC. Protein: CASSLEMGGSGQETQYF.